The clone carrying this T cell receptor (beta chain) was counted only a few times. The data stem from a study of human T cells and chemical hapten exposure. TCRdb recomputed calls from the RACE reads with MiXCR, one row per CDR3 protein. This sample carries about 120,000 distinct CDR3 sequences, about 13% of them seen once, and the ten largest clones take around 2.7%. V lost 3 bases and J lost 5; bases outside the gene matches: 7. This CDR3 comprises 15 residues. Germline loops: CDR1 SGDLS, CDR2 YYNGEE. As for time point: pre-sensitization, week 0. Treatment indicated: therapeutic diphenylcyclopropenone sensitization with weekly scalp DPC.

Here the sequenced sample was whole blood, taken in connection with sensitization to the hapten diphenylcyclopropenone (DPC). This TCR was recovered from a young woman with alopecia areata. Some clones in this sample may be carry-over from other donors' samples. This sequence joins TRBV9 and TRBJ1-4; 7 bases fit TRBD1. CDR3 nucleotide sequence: TGTGCCAGCAGCGCCCGTTCGGGACAGAATGAAAAACTGTTTTTT. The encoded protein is CASSARSGQNEKLFF. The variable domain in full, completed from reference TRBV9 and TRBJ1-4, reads DSGVTQTPKHLITATGQRVTLRCSPRSGDLSVYWYQQSLDQGLQFLIQYYNGEERAKGNILERFSAQQFPDLHSELNLSSLELGDSALYFCASSARSGQNEKLFFGSGTQLSVL.